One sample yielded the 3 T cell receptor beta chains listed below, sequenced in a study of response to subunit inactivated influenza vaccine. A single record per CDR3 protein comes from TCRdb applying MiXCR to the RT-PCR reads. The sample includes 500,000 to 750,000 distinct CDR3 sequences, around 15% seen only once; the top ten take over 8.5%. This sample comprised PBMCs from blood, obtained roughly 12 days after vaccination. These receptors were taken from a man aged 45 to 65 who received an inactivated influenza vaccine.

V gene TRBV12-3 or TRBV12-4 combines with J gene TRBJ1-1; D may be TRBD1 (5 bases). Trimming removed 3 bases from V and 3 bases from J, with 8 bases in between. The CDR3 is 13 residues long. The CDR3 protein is CASSLGGHTEAFF. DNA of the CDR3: TGTGCCAGCAGTTTGGGGGGTCACACTGAAGCTTTCTTT.

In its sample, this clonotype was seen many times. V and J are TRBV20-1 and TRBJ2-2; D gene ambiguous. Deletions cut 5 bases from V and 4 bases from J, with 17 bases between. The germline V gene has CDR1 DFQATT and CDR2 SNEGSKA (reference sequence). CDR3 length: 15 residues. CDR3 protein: CSAQRPGGLTGELFF. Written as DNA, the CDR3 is TGCAGTGCTCAGAGGCCGGGCGGCCTCACCGGGGAGCTGTTTTTT.

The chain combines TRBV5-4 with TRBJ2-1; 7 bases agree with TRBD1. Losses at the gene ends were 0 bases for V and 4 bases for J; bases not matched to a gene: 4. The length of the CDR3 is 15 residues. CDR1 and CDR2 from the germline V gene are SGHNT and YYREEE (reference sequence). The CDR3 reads CASSLDTGAYNEQFF. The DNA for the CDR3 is TGTGCCAGCAGCTTGGATACAGGGGCGTACAATGAGCAGTTCTTC.